The clone carrying this T cell receptor (beta chain) has more than one count but fewer than ten. What it recognizes is unknown. With 60 Vbeta and 13 Jbeta primers, the PCR was carried out. Only in-frame clones appear in the TCRdb table, and some are missing; sequencing was by immunoSEQ multiplex PCR. The sample consists of around 61,000 clones, 68% of them appearing once. This entry comes from a study of cytomegalovirus exposure and HLA in healthy donors. Overall study findings and caveats: Researchers had no immune exposure information except CMV serostatus available.

Germline V CDR1 and CDR2: DFQATT, SNEGSKA (reference sequence). The V gene lost 5 bases and the J gene lost 6 bases, with 8 bases spanning the gap. The CDR3 runs 11 residues. V is TRBV20-1 and J is TRBJ2-1, with D possibly matching TRBD2 (5 bases). Sequenced material: PBMCs. The TCR sequence derives from a man between 35 and 55 years old in good health and CMV-seropositive. The CDR3 is CSAPSGNEQFF. In DNA form, the CDR3 reads TGCAGTGCTCCGAGCGGCAATGAGCAGTTCTTC.